Sequencing of this T cell receptor beta chain was carried out in a study of OX40 agonist ivuxolimab in advanced cancers. Study-level results: Dose levels from 0.1 to 3.0 mg/kg saw CD4+ and CD8+ blood T cells expand clonally by week 6.

Only in-frame clones appear in the TCRdb table, and some are missing; sequencing was by immunoSEQ multiplex PCR. Of some 44,000 clones listed, 80% were seen once; the top ten hold under 11%. Comment on this clone: Its antigen is unidentified.

No patient had autoimmune disease or received systemic immunosuppression. Germline V gene data show CDR1 as SGHTA and CDR2 as FQGNSA. Trimming removed 3 bases from V and 3 bases from J, with 12 bases in between. This CDR3 is 15 amino acids long. This receptor was taken from an adult with an advanced solid tumor such as melanoma, head and neck, liver or kidney cancer. The specimen comprised CD4+ or CD8+ T cells sorted from blood, sampled in a trial of the OX40 agonist ivuxolimab. The chain has TRBV7-2 and TRBJ1-5; D possibly corresponds to TRBD1 (5 bases). CDR3 DNA sequence: TGTGCCAGCAGCTTCGGGGGTATGGTCAATCAGCCCCAGCATTTT. This sequence encodes CASSFGGMVNQPQHF.